This record covers a single TCR beta chain. The data originate from a study of blood T cell repertoires in COVID-19. Looking at the study overall: PBMCs, B-cell-depleted T cells, or T cells provided the cDNA or gDNA that made up the material.

V lost 2 bases and J 2 bases, leaving 9 bases between the germline ends. Germline CDR1 reads LNHDA; CDR2 reads SQIVND (reference sequence). The CDR3 totals 14 residues. Clones were sequenced by immunoSEQ multiplex PCR, and TCRdb holds only the in-frame ones, with some missing. The data show about 190,000 clones, approximately 79% seen once. This clonotype originated in a man aged 45-65 years who had recovered from COVID-19. This rearrangement joins TRBV19 to TRBJ1-2; D gene ambiguous. The material sequenced was peripheral blood. CDR3 bases: TGTGCCAGTAGTATATTAGGAGGGAACTATGGCTACACCTTC. This sequence encodes CASSILGGNYGYTF.